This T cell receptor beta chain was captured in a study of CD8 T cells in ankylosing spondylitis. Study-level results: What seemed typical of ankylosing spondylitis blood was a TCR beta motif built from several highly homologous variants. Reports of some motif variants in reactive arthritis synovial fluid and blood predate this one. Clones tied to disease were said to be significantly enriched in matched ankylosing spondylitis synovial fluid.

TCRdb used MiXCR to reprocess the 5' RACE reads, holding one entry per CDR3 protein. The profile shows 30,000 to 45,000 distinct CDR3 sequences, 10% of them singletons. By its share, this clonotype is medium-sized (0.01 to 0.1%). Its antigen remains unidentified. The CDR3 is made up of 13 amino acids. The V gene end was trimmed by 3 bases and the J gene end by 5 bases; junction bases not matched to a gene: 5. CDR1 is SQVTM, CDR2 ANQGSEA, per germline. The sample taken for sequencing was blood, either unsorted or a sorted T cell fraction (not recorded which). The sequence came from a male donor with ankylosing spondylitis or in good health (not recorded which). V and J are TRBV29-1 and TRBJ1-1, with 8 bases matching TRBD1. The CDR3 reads CSVEAGGWTEAFF. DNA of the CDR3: TGCAGCGTTGAGGCAGGGGGCTGGACTGAAGCTTTCTTT.